Below, 20 T cell receptor beta chains from the same sample are listed, as sequenced in a study of blood T cell repertoires in COVID-19. Some clones are missing from TCRdb's copy, which holds only in-frame ones; the method was immunoSEQ multiplex PCR. The sample holds more than 80,000 clones; roughly 80% are singletons and the top ten take around 17%. Input material: peripheral blood. These receptors came from a human donor in a cohort sampled during active COVID-19.

V gene TRBV6-5 combines with J gene TRBJ1-3, with D possibly TRBD1 on 6 matching bases. The CDR3 is 15 amino acids. V gave up 5 bases and J gave up 4 bases, with 15 bases separating them. Germline V gives CDR1 MNHEY, CDR2 SVGAGI. CDR3 protein: CASSTGHRRGNTIYF. The CDR3 DNA is TGTGCCAGCAGTACGGGACACCGACGGGGAAACACCATATATTTT.

This chain uses TRBV27 with TRBJ2-5; TRBD1 aligns across 9 bases. The ends lost 6 bases at V and 4 bases at J; junction bases unmatched: 6. The CDR3 loop spans 14 amino acids. CDR1 and CDR2 from the germline V gene are MNHEY and SMNVEV (reference sequence). CDR3 protein: CASSLQGARETQYF. The CDR3 coding sequence is TGTGCCAGCAGCCTACAGGGGGCAAGAGAGACCCAGTACTTC.

This chain uses TRBV9 with TRBJ2-3, with 8 bases aligning to TRBD1. Germline V gene lookup returns CDR1 SGDLS and CDR2 YYNGEE. This CDR3 has 16 amino acids. J lost 1 base, V lost 5 bases, and 9 bases had no gene match. The CDR3 is CASSPSMDRGTDTQYF. CDR3 nucleotides: TGTGCCAGCAGTCCTAGTATGGACAGGGGCACAGATACGCAGTATTTT.

The table lists this clone with a few counts. The V and J genes are TRBV3-1 (or the pseudogene TRBV3-2) and TRBJ1-6, with 9 positions matching TRBD1. The CDR3 is 15 residues long. The V gene end was trimmed by 4 bases and the J gene end by 10 bases; junction bases not matched to a gene: 8. The germline V gene has CDR1 LGHDT and CDR2 YNNKEL (reference sequence). The CDR3 DNA follows: TGTGCCAGCAGCCCCTGGACAGGGGTCGTCTCACCCCTCCACTTT. This encodes CASSPWTGVVSPLHF.

This chain links TRBV4-1 with TRBJ1-4; 10 nucleotides match TRBD1. The CDR3 length is 15 residues. CDR1 is MGHRA, CDR2 YSYEKL, per germline. V trimming: 4 bases; J trimming: 7 bases; junction bases outside the gene matches: 6. The DNA of the CDR3 is TGCGCCAGCAGCCTATCGGGACAGGGGACTGAAAAACTGTTTTTT. Translating it yields CASSLSGQGTEKLFF.

This chain links TRBV28 with TRBJ2-2; maybe TRBD2 (7 bases). V lost 5 bases, J lost 7 bases, and 20 bases lay in between. CDR3 length: 16 residues. Germline CDR1 reads MDHEN; CDR2 reads SYDVKM. CDR3 nucleotides: TGTGCCAGCAGTCCCCCCGCGGGGGCGGTTGGCGGGGAGCTGTTTTTT. Protein: CASSPPAGAVGGELFF.

The V gene is TRBV28, the J gene TRBJ1-6; D gene unclear. V was pared by 3 bases and J by 8 bases, with 11 bases between. Germline CDR1 is MDHEN and CDR2 is SYDVKM. CDR3 size: 14 residues. Here the CDR3 DNA reads TGTGCCAGCAGTTTCCCCGAAGAGTATTCACCCCTCCACTTT. Translated: CASSFPEEYSPLHF.

V is TRBV7-9 and J is TRBJ2-1; D remains ambiguous. CDR1 SEHNR and CDR2 FQNEAQ come from the germline V gene (reference sequence). CDR3 length: 12 residues. The V gene lost 5 bases and the J gene lost 9 bases, with 11 bases spanning the gap. The CDR3 spells CASSPDIGEQFF. The CDR3 bases are TGTGCCAGCAGCCCCGACATCGGTGAGCAGTTCTTC.

The chain couples TRBV7-3 to TRBJ2-3; perhaps TRBD1 as D (5 bases). CDR3 length equals 14 residues. Germline-derived CDR1 and CDR2 are SGHTA and FQGTGA. V was pared by 5 bases and J by 4 bases, with 13 bases between. CDR3 nucleotide sequence: TGTGCCAGCAGCACAGGAAGCCCCCCAGATACGCAGTATTTT. This sequence encodes CASSTGSPPDTQYF.

The rearrangement links TRBV2 to TRBJ1-1; D is possibly TRBD1 (5 bases). V lost 7 bases and J lost 5, with 14 bases in between. Germline CDR1 and CDR2: SNHLY and FYNNEI. CDR3 length: 13 amino acids. CDR3: CASNGGRRTEAFF. The CDR3 DNA sequence: TGTGCCAGCAACGGGGGTCGTCGAACTGAAGCTTTCTTT.

The chain employs TRBV4-1 and TRBJ1-4, with D tentatively TRBD1 (5 bases). V gave up 0 bases and J gave up 1 base, with 9 bases separating them. This CDR3 has 16 amino acids. The germline V gene has CDR1 MGHRA and CDR2 YSYEKL. The chain's CDR3 is CASSQEGQGTNEKLFF. CDR3 nucleotides: TGCGCCAGCAGCCAAGAGGGGCAAGGAACTAATGAAAAACTGTTTTTT.

The chain combines TRBV19 with TRBJ2-7, with D perhaps matching TRBD2 (5 bases). The germline V gene has CDR1 LNHDA and CDR2 SQIVND (reference sequence). The CDR3 is 16 residues long. The ends were cut back, 5 bases at V and 0 bases at J, with 17 bases in the middle. The CDR3 DNA follows: TGTGCCAGTAGTGCCCTCCGGGGAGCGTCCTCCTACGAGCAGTACTTC. This sequence encodes CASSALRGASSYEQYF.

This chain uses TRBV5-1 with TRBJ1-4, with TRBD1 identical over 9 bases. CDR1 and CDR2 from the germline V gene are SGHRS and YFSETQ. The CDR3 sequence is 17 residues long. J lost 0 bases, V lost 9 bases, and 12 bases had no gene match. CDR3 sequence: CATLIRDREATNEKLFF. The DNA of the CDR3 is TGCGCCACTCTAATCAGGGACAGGGAGGCAACTAATGAAAAACTGTTTTTT.

This clone showed up many times. This rearrangement joins TRBV7-6 to TRBJ2-2; D perhaps matches TRBD2 (6 bases). The CDR3 is 13 residues long. Trimming cost V 5 bases and J 7 bases, with 11 bases left between them. Germline lookup yields CDR1 SGHVS and CDR2 FNYEAQ. The CDR3 sequence: CASSKRRGGELFF. CDR3 sequence (DNA): TGTGCCAGCAGCAAAAGGAGGGGCGGGGAGCTGTTTTTT.

This clone was seen only once. The chain employs TRBV2 and TRBJ2-1; TRBD1 might be the D (6 bases). CDR3 length equals 12 residues. Looked up from germline, CDR1 is SNHLY and CDR2 is FYNNEI. Trimming took 4 bases from V and 9 from J, leaving 10 bases between them. CDR3 DNA sequence: TGTGCCAGCAGTGTACAGGGAAGTGAGCAGTTCTTC. Translated: CASSVQGSEQFF.

The rearrangement joins TRBV4-1 to TRBJ2-6, with 16 bases lining up with TRBD2. V lost 4 bases and J lost 2; bases outside the gene matches: 2. Looked up from germline, CDR1 is MGHRA and CDR2 is YSYEKL. The CDR3 is 18 residues long. CDR3 DNA sequence: TGCGCCAGCAGCCCGGGACTAGCGGGAGGGCCTGGGGCCAACGTCCTGACTTTC. Encoded protein: CASSPGLAGGPGANVLTF.

Details on this clone: Other DNA sequences in this sample translate to the same CDR3. The CDR3 DNA reads as TGTGCCAGCGCGGGACTAGGCTACAATGAGCAGTTCTTC. This sequence encodes CASAGLGYNEQFF. The rearrangement uses TRBV27 and TRBJ2-1; 8 nucleotides align to TRBD2. The CDR3 covers 13 residues. With V trimmed by 8 bases and J by 3 bases, 3 bases remained unmatched. CDR1 is MNHEY, CDR2 SMNVEV, per germline (reference sequence).

The J gene is TRBJ2-7, the V gene TRBV2, with D possibly being TRBD1 (6 bases). There are 14 residues in the CDR3. Germline V gives CDR1 SNHLY, CDR2 FYNNEI. V was pared by 5 bases and J by 3 bases, with 14 bases between. CDR3 DNA: TGTGCCAGCAGTCTACAGGGTTCGTACTACGAGCAGTACTTC. It codes for CASSLQGSYYEQYF. Complete variable domain (other parts from reference TRBV2 and TRBJ2-7): EPEVTQTPSHQVTQMGQEVILRCVPISNHLYFYWYRQILGQKVEFLVSFYNNEISEKSEIFDDQFSVERPDGSNFTLKIRSTKLEDSAMYFCASSLQGSYYEQYFGPGTRLTVT.

This chain links TRBV27 with TRBJ1-2, with D hard to call. CDR3 length equals 11 residues. CDR1 is MNHEY and CDR2 is SMNVEV in the germline V gene (reference sequence). The V gene lost 5 bases and the J gene lost 5 bases, with 6 bases spanning the gap. CDR3: CASSAGYGYTF. The CDR3 region has the DNA TGTGCCAGCAGTGCCGGGTATGGCTACACCTTC.

The CDR3 DNA reads as TGTGCCAGCAGTTCCCTGTCCCGGGACAACTACGAGCAGTACTTC. Its protein is CASSSLSRDNYEQYF. The genes are TRBV27 and TRBJ2-7; a possible D gene is TRBD1 (6 bases). The CDR3 has 15 residues. From germline, CDR1 is MNHEY and CDR2 SMNVEV (reference sequence). Trimming removed 4 bases from V and 3 bases from J, with 16 bases in between.